This T cell receptor (beta chain) was retrieved from a study of blood T cell repertoires in COVID-19 (dated by TCRdb to about 2020). Turning to the overall study: Samples covering the acute and convalescent phases of COVID-19 were provided by collaborators in the United States, Italy and Spain. The material from the prospective study consisted of cDNA or gDNA derived from T cells, B-cell-depleted T cells, or PBMCs. The dataset comprised deeply sampled blood TCRbeta repertoires from subjects exposed to, actively infected with, or recovered from COVID-19. The repertoires were released in a freely available public database intended as a resource for research on the immune response to SARS-CoV-2. The samples were drawn from the first 160 participants of the ongoing ImmuneRACE study and from over a thousand subjects provided by 6 global collaborators. Nearly every sample came with metadata listing a de-identified subject ID, COVID-19 status, age in years and sex. Where available, HLA class I and class II types were obtained from metadata supplied by the sample provider rather than from assay-based typing. General conclusions and limits of the study: How much clinical and demographic metadata was included differed by source and by participant, and the metadata was provided uncurated.

At one collaborating source in Seattle, patients were enrolled during active infection and were followed longitudinally through the course of disease. Whole blood was collected in K2EDTA tubes by collaborating institutions according to the institutions' own protocols. For TCRbeta analysis, collaborators shipped samples as frozen whole blood, isolated PBMCs, or DNA extracted from either of those sample types. The germline V gene encodes CDR1 ENHRY and CDR2 SYGVKD. Counted from cysteine to phenylalanine, this CDR3 has 14 amino acids. Kept here is only the CDR3 DNA, which spans 42 bases and is read in frame from base 1. V is clipped by 3 bases and J by 2 bases, and the sequence between their germline boundaries is 8 bases long. Of note for this clone: It lacks a known antigen. The record has no base qualities; no much larger clone is one base away.

The immunoSEQ Assay, a bias-controlled multiplex PCR, was used to amplify TCRbeta CDR3 regions from genomic DNA. The authors' pipeline ran thus. Nucleated cell counts per sample were estimated from amplification of reference gene primers within the assay. Sequence reads were collapsed and filtered to measure the absolute abundance of every unique TCRbeta CDR3 rearrangement. For each sample, productive Simpson clonality was calculated as the square root of Simpson's diversity index across productive rearrangements. As stored in TCRdb, this immuneACCESS dataset retains in-frame rearrangements with V and J assigned. A fraction of the clones does not appear; measured against another copy, unresolved V genes explain less than half of the discrepancy, and the remainder lacks a known reason. Clone size and V and J calls were adopted from that table, with D and trimming inferred from the DNA. The sample table lists a few hundred thousand clones, around 90% of them with a count of one. The top ten clones comprise roughly 10% of the sample.

The chain joins TRBV10-3 to TRBJ1-3; the D segment cannot be called with confidence. This TCR was recovered from a woman aged 70-85 years with COVID-19, enrolled during active disease. The sample consisted of peripheral blood. This receptor has the CDR3 CAISDALAGNTIYF. The nucleotides read TGTGCCATCAGTGATGCGTTAGCTGGAAACACCATATATTTT.